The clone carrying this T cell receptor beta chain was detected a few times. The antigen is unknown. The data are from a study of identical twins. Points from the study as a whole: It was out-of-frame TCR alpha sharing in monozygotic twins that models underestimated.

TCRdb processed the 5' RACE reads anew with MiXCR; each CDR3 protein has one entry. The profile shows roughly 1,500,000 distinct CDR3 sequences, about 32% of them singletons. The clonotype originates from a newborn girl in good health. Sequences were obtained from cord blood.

The CDR3 sequence is CASSEKRDDWQFF. The CDR3 DNA is TGCGCCAGCAGCGAAAAACGGGATGATTGGCAGTTCTTC. V gene TRBV5-1 combines with J gene TRBJ2-1; possibly TRBD2 for D (5 bases). Germline V CDR1 and CDR2: SGHRS, YFSETQ. The CDR3 runs 13 residues. V shed 4 bases and J shed 12 bases, with 17 bases lying between them.